The rows below give T cell receptor beta chains drawn from one sample of a study of OX40 agonist ivuxolimab in advanced cancers. Only in-frame clones appear in the TCRdb table, and some are missing; sequencing was by immunoSEQ multiplex PCR. The sample lists around 68,000 clones; 85% were seen once. Here the sequenced sample was CD4+ or CD8+ T cells sorted from blood, taken in a trial of the OX40 agonist ivuxolimab. These receptors were taken from an adult with an advanced solid tumor such as melanoma, head and neck, liver or kidney cancer. The CDR3 runs from the conserved cysteine through the conserved F or W. The D gene is left open where the match is weak. Only part of the rows carry a size: once, few, many, or a class if the clone is expanded.

cdr3_nt: TGTGCCACCGAGTCTCTGGTCCCGAATTCACCCCTCCACTTT
cdr3_aa: CATESLVPNSPLHF
v_call: TRBV2
d_call: NA
cdr3_length: 14
clone_size: few
j_call: TRBJ1-6

cdr3_nt: TGTGCCAGCTCACCACTGGACAGGGAAACAGAGGTCACTGAAGCTTTCTTT
cdr3_aa: CASSPLDRETEVTEAFF
v_call: TRBV18
d_call: TRBD1
cdr3_length: 17
clone_size: NA
j_call: TRBJ1-1

cdr3_nt: TGTGCCAGCTCACCAAGTCTTGGTGAGCAGTACTTC
cdr3_aa: CASSPSLGEQYF
v_call: TRBV18
d_call: NA
cdr3_length: 12
clone_size: NA
j_call: TRBJ2-7

cdr3_nt: TGCGCCAGCAGTTATAGTAGCGGGGGGGCCGGGAAGACCCAGTACTTC
cdr3_aa: CASSYSSGGAGKTQYF
v_call: TRBV5-1
d_call: TRBD2
cdr3_length: 16
clone_size: few
j_call: TRBJ2-5

cdr3_nt: TGTGCCAGCAGCTTAGCGGGGCCGAGGTTTCTCCGACTGTCTGGGGCCAACGTCCTGACTTTC
cdr3_aa: CASSLAGPRFLRLSGANVLTF
v_call: TRBV7-6
d_call: NA
cdr3_length: 21
clone_size: NA
j_call: TRBJ2-6

cdr3_nt: TGTGCCATCAGAGGGCAGGCCGGCAATCAGCCCCAGCATTTT
cdr3_aa: CAIRGQAGNQPQHF
v_call: TRBV10-3
d_call: NA
cdr3_length: 14
clone_size: once
j_call: TRBJ1-5

cdr3_nt: TGTGCCAGCAGCCCAGGGACGTCTCCTGGCTACACCTTC
cdr3_aa: CASSPGTSPGYTF
v_call: TRBV7-2
d_call: NA
cdr3_length: 13
clone_size: few
j_call: TRBJ1-2

cdr3_nt: TGCGCCAGCAGCCAAGTAGGGGGCCCATCCTACGAGCAGTACTTC
cdr3_aa: CASSQVGGPSYEQYF
v_call: TRBV4-3
d_call: TRBD1
cdr3_length: 15
clone_size: NA
j_call: TRBJ2-7

cdr3_nt: TGTGCCAGCAGTTTTCTGGGGGGGGACTATGGCTACACCTTC
cdr3_aa: CASSFLGGDYGYTF
v_call: TRBV6-5
d_call: NA
cdr3_length: 14
clone_size: NA
j_call: TRBJ1-2

cdr3_nt: TGTGCCAGTAGTATGGGGGAACCTTTCTCTTCACCCCTCCACTTT
cdr3_aa: CASSMGEPFSSPLHF
v_call: TRBV19
d_call: NA
cdr3_length: 15
clone_size: NA
j_call: TRBJ1-6

cdr3_nt: TGTGCCAGCATATGGACAGGGGAGGGCAATCAGCCCCAGCATTTT
cdr3_aa: CASIWTGEGNQPQHF
v_call: TRBV6-1
d_call: TRBD1
cdr3_length: 15
clone_size: NA
j_call: TRBJ1-5

cdr3_nt: TGTGCCAGCAGTTATGACGGATCCCCTTCACCCCTCCACTTT
cdr3_aa: CASSYDGSPSPLHF
v_call: TRBV6-6
d_call: NA
cdr3_length: 14
clone_size: NA
j_call: TRBJ1-6

cdr3_nt: TGTGCCAGCAGCAGACTAGCGGGGGCCACCGGGGAGCTGTTTTTT
cdr3_aa: CASSRLAGATGELFF
v_call: TRBV2
d_call: TRBD2
cdr3_length: 15
clone_size: NA
j_call: TRBJ2-2

cdr3_nt: TGCGCCAGCAATGTCGGAACAGCCGGTTTCGGGGCCAACGTCCTGACTTTC
cdr3_aa: CASNVGTAGFGANVLTF
v_call: TRBV5-1
d_call: NA
cdr3_length: 17
clone_size: few
j_call: TRBJ2-6

cdr3_nt: TGTGCCACCAGCAGAGATCCTACAGATACGCAGTATTTT
cdr3_aa: CATSRDPTDTQYF
v_call: TRBV15
d_call: NA
cdr3_length: 13
clone_size: few
j_call: TRBJ2-3

cdr3_nt: TGTGCCAGCAGTGATTTGGATCGGTTTGAAGCTTTCTTT
cdr3_aa: CASSDLDRFEAFF
v_call: TRBV25-1
d_call: NA
cdr3_length: 13
clone_size: few
j_call: TRBJ1-1

cdr3_nt: TGTGCCAGCAGCCCAAGGTACAGGGGGGGAAGCACAGATACGCAGTATTTT
cdr3_aa: CASSPRYRGGSTDTQYF
v_call: TRBV9
d_call: NA
cdr3_length: 17
clone_size: NA
j_call: TRBJ2-3

cdr3_nt: TGTGCCAGCAGTGACAGGGACCTCTATGGCTACACCTTC
cdr3_aa: CASSDRDLYGYTF
v_call: TRBV6-1
d_call: NA
cdr3_length: 13
clone_size: NA
j_call: TRBJ1-2

cdr3_nt: TGTGCCAGCAGTTTATTAAGAGAAACACCCCTCCACTTT
cdr3_aa: CASSLLRETPLHF
v_call: TRBV28
d_call: NA
cdr3_length: 13
clone_size: few
j_call: TRBJ1-6

cdr3_nt: TGTGCCAGCACAGTCTCTTCCTACAATGAGCAGTTCTTC
cdr3_aa: CASTVSSYNEQFF
v_call: TRBV2
d_call: NA
cdr3_length: 13
clone_size: once
j_call: TRBJ2-1

cdr3_nt: TGTGCCACCAGCAGTCCCCGACAGGAGACCCAGTACTTC
cdr3_aa: CATSSPRQETQYF
v_call: TRBV15
d_call: NA
cdr3_length: 13
clone_size: once
j_call: TRBJ2-5

cdr3_nt: TGTGCCATCAGTGAAGGACCTGCCCCAGATACGCAGTATTTT
cdr3_aa: CAISEGPAPDTQYF
v_call: TRBV10-3
d_call: NA
cdr3_length: 14
clone_size: NA
j_call: TRBJ2-3

cdr3_nt: TGTGCCAGCAGTTCGGGGGATGGAGGTCGCCAGCCCCAGCATTTT
cdr3_aa: CASSSGDGGRQPQHF
v_call: TRBV21-1
d_call: NA
cdr3_length: 15
clone_size: once
j_call: TRBJ1-5

cdr3_nt: TGTGCCAGCAGTTTCAATATCCCCGGGCAGGGAGATGGCTACACCTTC
cdr3_aa: CASSFNIPGQGDGYTF
v_call: TRBV28
d_call: NA
cdr3_length: 16
clone_size: NA
j_call: TRBJ1-2

cdr3_nt: TGCGCCAGCAGCCAACAGCCCCTCTCTGGAAACACCATATATTTT
cdr3_aa: CASSQQPLSGNTIYF
v_call: TRBV4-3
d_call: NA
cdr3_length: 15
clone_size: NA
j_call: TRBJ1-3

cdr3_nt: TGTGCCAGCAGTCAAAACGGGGCGAACACCGGGGAGCTGTTTTTT
cdr3_aa: CASSQNGANTGELFF
v_call: TRBV7-2
d_call: NA
cdr3_length: 15
clone_size: NA
j_call: TRBJ2-2

cdr3_nt: TGTGCCAGCAGCTTAGGAAGCCAGCCCCAGCATTTT
cdr3_aa: CASSLGSQPQHF
v_call: TRBV7-2
d_call: NA
cdr3_length: 12
clone_size: NA
j_call: TRBJ1-5

cdr3_nt: TGTGCCAGCAGTCCAACGGCAGGGAGCTCCTACAATGAGCAGTTCTTC
cdr3_aa: CASSPTAGSSYNEQFF
v_call: TRBV7-9
d_call: NA
cdr3_length: 16
clone_size: NA
j_call: TRBJ2-1

cdr3_nt: TGTGCCAGCAGCTTAGCTCCAGGGAGCACAGATACGCAGTATTTT
cdr3_aa: CASSLAPGSTDTQYF
v_call: TRBV7-2
d_call: NA
cdr3_length: 15
clone_size: NA
j_call: TRBJ2-3

cdr3_nt: TGTGCCAGCTCACCGAGGTGGGGGGACAGGGGAGGAGTTGAAGCTTTCTTT
cdr3_aa: CASSPRWGDRGGVEAFF
v_call: TRBV18
d_call: TRBD1
cdr3_length: 17
clone_size: NA
j_call: TRBJ1-1

cdr3_nt: TGTGCCAGCAGCCCCAGGATTAGCGGGTACAATGAGCAGTTCTTC
cdr3_aa: CASSPRISGYNEQFF
v_call: TRBV7-2
d_call: TRBD2
cdr3_length: 15
clone_size: NA
j_call: TRBJ2-1

cdr3_nt: TGTGCCAGCAGCGTATCGGGGACAGCCGTCACAGATACGCAGTATTTT
cdr3_aa: CASSVSGTAVTDTQYF
v_call: TRBV9
d_call: TRBD1
cdr3_length: 16
clone_size: NA
j_call: TRBJ2-3

cdr3_nt: TGCAGCGTTGAATTGGGGGATAACGGCTACACCTTC
cdr3_aa: CSVELGDNGYTF
v_call: TRBV29-1
d_call: NA
cdr3_length: 12
clone_size: few
j_call: TRBJ1-2

cdr3_nt: TGTGCCAGCAGCTTAGGCCGGCCACATGGCTACACCTTC
cdr3_aa: CASSLGRPHGYTF
v_call: TRBV7-2
d_call: NA
cdr3_length: 13
clone_size: few
j_call: TRBJ1-2

cdr3_nt: TGCGCCAGCAGCTTGGGACAGGGGGATCAGCCCCAGCATTTT
cdr3_aa: CASSLGQGDQPQHF
v_call: TRBV5-1
d_call: TRBD1
cdr3_length: 14
clone_size: NA
j_call: TRBJ1-5

cdr3_nt: TGTGCCAGCAGCCCCGAGAGCACAGATACGCAGTATTTT
cdr3_aa: CASSPESTDTQYF
v_call: TRBV5-4
d_call: NA
cdr3_length: 13
clone_size: NA
j_call: TRBJ2-3

cdr3_nt: TGTGCCAGCAGCTTGTCACAGGGGGAAAGAGGCTACACCTTC
cdr3_aa: CASSLSQGERGYTF
v_call: TRBV7-6
d_call: TRBD1
cdr3_length: 14
clone_size: once
j_call: TRBJ1-2

cdr3_nt: TGTGCCAGCGAGATCGACAGGGGCTACACTGGGGAGCTGTTTTTT
cdr3_aa: CASEIDRGYTGELFF
v_call: TRBV19
d_call: TRBD1
cdr3_length: 15
clone_size: NA
j_call: TRBJ2-2

cdr3_nt: TGTGCCAGCAGTGGACGGATATATGGCTACACCTTC
cdr3_aa: CASSGRIYGYTF
v_call: TRBV6-5
d_call: NA
cdr3_length: 12
clone_size: NA
j_call: TRBJ1-2

cdr3_nt: TGCGCCAGCAGCCAAGATTACGGGCTGAGACCTGAAGCTTTCTTT
cdr3_aa: CASSQDYGLRPEAFF
v_call: TRBV4-3
d_call: NA
cdr3_length: 15
clone_size: few
j_call: TRBJ1-1

cdr3_nt: TGCGCCAGCAGTACCGGGACCCTTAGACAGTTCTTC
cdr3_aa: CASSTGTLRQFF
v_call: TRBV10-2
d_call: NA
cdr3_length: 12
clone_size: NA
j_call: TRBJ2-1

cdr3_nt: TGTGCCAGCAGCCTACTAACTAGCGGGGGGGCCAGAGTGGCAGATACGCAGTATTTT
cdr3_aa: CASSLLTSGGARVADTQYF
v_call: TRBV7-9
d_call: TRBD2
cdr3_length: 19
clone_size: NA
j_call: TRBJ2-3

cdr3_nt: TGCGCCAGCAGCTTAGGAGGGGACACTGAAGCTTTCTTT
cdr3_aa: CASSLGGDTEAFF
v_call: TRBV5-1
d_call: NA
cdr3_length: 13
clone_size: NA
j_call: TRBJ1-1

cdr3_nt: TGTGCCAGCAGTCCAAGCTCCTACAATGAGCAGTTCTTC
cdr3_aa: CASSPSSYNEQFF
v_call: TRBV7-2
d_call: NA
cdr3_length: 13
clone_size: NA
j_call: TRBJ2-1

cdr3_nt: TGTGCCAGCAGCTTAGAAGGGGGTTTACGTTACGAGCAGTACTTC
cdr3_aa: CASSLEGGLRYEQYF
v_call: TRBV7-2
d_call: NA
cdr3_length: 15
clone_size: NA
j_call: TRBJ2-7

cdr3_nt: TGTGCTAGCAGCCTTCGGCTTAACGGACCGCAGTTCTTC
cdr3_aa: CASSLRLNGPQFF
v_call: TRBV7-7
d_call: NA
cdr3_length: 13
clone_size: NA
j_call: TRBJ2-1

cdr3_nt: TGCGCCAGCAGTGAGGACGGGGCCAAAAACATTCAGTACTTC
cdr3_aa: CASSEDGAKNIQYF
v_call: TRBV10-1
d_call: NA
cdr3_length: 14
clone_size: NA
j_call: TRBJ2-4

cdr3_nt: TGCAGCGTTGTAGGGGTCCAAGAGACCCAGTACTTC
cdr3_aa: CSVVGVQETQYF
v_call: TRBV29-1
d_call: NA
cdr3_length: 12
clone_size: NA
j_call: TRBJ2-5

cdr3_nt: TGTGCCAGCAGTTCTTACCCTGCCGGGCTCGGTGGCTACACCTTC
cdr3_aa: CASSSYPAGLGGYTF
v_call: TRBV28
d_call: NA
cdr3_length: 15
clone_size: NA
j_call: TRBJ1-2

cdr3_nt: TGTGCCAGCAGCGTAGTCCCTGGAGTTGATACGCAGTATTTT
cdr3_aa: CASSVVPGVDTQYF
v_call: TRBV9
d_call: NA
cdr3_length: 14
clone_size: few
j_call: TRBJ2-3

cdr3_nt: TGTGCCAGCAGCTGGTACGAGACAGGGGTTTCTGGCTACACCTTC
cdr3_aa: CASSWYETGVSGYTF
v_call: TRBV5-6
d_call: TRBD1
cdr3_length: 15
clone_size: NA
j_call: TRBJ1-2